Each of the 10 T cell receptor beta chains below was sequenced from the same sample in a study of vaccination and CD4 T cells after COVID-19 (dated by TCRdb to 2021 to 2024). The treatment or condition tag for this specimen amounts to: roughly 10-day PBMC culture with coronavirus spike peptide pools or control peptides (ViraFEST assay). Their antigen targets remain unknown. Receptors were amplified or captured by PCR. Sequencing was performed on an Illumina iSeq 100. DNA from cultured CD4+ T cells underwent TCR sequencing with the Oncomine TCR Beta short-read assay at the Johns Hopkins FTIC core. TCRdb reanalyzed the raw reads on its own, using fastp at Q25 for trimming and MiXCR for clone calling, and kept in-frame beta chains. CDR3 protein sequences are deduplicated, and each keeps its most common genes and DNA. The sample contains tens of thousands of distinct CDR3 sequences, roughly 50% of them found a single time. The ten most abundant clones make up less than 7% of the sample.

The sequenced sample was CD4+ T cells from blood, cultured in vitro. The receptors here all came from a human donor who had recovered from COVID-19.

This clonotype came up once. The CDR3 sequence: CASSPRTSGERTDTQYF. The CDR3 nucleotides are TGTGCCAGCAGCCCGCGGACTAGCGGGGAGCGCACAGATACGCAGTATTTT. The chain is built from TRBV7-8 and TRBJ2-3; 12 nucleotides line up with TRBD2. CDR3 length equals 17 residues. CDR1 SGHVS and CDR2 FQNEAQ come from the germline V gene. The V and J ends lost 5 bases and 1 base, in that order; junction bases with no gene match: 7.

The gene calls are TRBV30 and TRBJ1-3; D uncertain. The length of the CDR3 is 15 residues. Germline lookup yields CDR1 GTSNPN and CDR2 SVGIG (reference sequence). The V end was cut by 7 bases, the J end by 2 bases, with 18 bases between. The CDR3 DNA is TGTGCCTCGAAACCCGTTTACAGCGCTGGAAACACCATATATTTT. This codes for CASKPVYSAGNTIYF.

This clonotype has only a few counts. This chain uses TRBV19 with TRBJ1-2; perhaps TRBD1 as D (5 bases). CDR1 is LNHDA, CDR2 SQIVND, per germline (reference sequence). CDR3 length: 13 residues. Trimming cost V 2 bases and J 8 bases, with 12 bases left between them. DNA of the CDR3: TGTGCCAGTAGTATAACCAGGGCGAGAGGCTACACCTTC. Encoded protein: CASSITRARGYTF.

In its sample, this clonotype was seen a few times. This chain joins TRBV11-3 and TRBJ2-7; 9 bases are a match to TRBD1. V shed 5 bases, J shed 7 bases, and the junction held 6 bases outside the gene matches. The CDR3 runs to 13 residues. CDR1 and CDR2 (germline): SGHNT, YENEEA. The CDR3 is CASSPGTGREQYF. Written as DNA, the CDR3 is TGTGCCAGCAGCCCCGGGACAGGGAGAGAGCAGTACTTC.

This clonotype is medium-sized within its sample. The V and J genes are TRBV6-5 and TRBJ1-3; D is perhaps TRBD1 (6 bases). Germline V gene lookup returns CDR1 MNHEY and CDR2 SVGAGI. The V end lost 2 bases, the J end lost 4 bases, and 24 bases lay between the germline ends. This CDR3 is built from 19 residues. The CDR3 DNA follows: TGTGCCAGCAGTTACATAGGGCAGGGGAGGGAAGTGTCGGGAAACACCATATATTTT. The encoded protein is CASSYIGQGREVSGNTIYF.

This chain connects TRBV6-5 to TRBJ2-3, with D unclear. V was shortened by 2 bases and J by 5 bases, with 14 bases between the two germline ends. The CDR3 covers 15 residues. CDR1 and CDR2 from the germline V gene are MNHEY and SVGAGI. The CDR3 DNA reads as TGTGCCAGCAGTTACGTACCGTCCCCGCGAGATACGCAGTATTTT. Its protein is CASSYVPSPRDTQYF.

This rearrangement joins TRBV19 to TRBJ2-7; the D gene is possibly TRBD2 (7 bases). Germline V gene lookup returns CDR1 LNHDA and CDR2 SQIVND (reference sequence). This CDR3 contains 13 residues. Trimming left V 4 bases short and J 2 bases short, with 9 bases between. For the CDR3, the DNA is TGTGCCAGTAGTAAGGGGGGGGCCTACGAGCAGTACTTC. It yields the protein CASSKGGAYEQYF.

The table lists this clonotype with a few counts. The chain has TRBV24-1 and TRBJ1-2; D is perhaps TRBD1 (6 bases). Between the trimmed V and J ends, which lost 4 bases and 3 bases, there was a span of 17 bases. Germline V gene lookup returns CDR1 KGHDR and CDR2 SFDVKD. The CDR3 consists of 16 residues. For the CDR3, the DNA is TGTGCCACCAGTGACCCGGGACATCCGGCTGACTATGGCTACACCTTC. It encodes CATSDPGHPADYGYTF.

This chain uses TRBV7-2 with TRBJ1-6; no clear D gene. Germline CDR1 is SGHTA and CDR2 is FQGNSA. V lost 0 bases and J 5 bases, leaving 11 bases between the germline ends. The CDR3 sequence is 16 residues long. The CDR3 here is CASSLATQPNNSPLHF. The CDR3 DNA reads TGTGCCAGCAGCTTAGCGACTCAGCCGAATAATTCACCCCTCCACTTT.

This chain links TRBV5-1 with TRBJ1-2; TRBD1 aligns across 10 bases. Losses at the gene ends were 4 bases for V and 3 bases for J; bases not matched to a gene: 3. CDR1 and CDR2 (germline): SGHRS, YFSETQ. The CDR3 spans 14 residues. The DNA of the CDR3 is TGCGCCAGCAGCCCGGGACAGGGGCACTATGGCTACACCTTC. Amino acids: CASSPGQGHYGYTF.